This T cell receptor (beta chain) was documented in a study of cytomegalovirus exposure and HLA in healthy donors (dated by TCRdb to about 2017). Context from the whole study: An earlier analysis of some 620 of the donors reported 276 Gb of sequence data and about 120 million unique TCR beta sequences obtained from around 180 million T cells. An early release that covered 640 HLA-typed donors contained about 300 gigabases of sequencing data and 65 million to 100 million unique TCR sequences. Of the roughly 410 genotyped donors, 70% to 90% were placed in the genetic ancestry cluster associated with self-reported Caucasian donors. The study aimed to test whether signatures of past pathogen exposure could be identified by cataloging public T cell receptors. The study profiled the T cell repertoires of hundreds of subjects by immunosequencing and related them to cytomegalovirus serostatus. A separate validation cohort of over 95 different subjects was used in addition to the roughly 720-subject first cohort. The study combined high-throughput TCR immunosequencing, statistical association of individual TCRs with disease status, and machine learning to predict cytomegalovirus infection status. A later analysis re-examined previously published TCR beta repertoires from just over 650 donors and added high-resolution HLA genotyping to investigate patterns of TCR occurrence. Rather than drawing on any new phenotypic data, the later analysis identified candidate immune exposures from TCR beta sequences and the way those sequences occurred across donors. In an earlier analysis of several hundred of the donors, high-throughput TCR beta sequencing was used to judge whether each TCR beta V gene segment behaved as functional or pseudogenic. Donor age, sex, ethnicity and CMV serostatus were compiled alongside the repertoire data. Genome-wide SNP genotypes for about 65% of the 666 donors were used in a later genetic analysis, which treated that subset as a discovery cohort. All discovery cohort repertoires had been generated using a single sequencing platform. Both class I and class II loci were covered by HLA typing, at four-digit resolution. The number of donors typed differed by locus, with about 629-640 for A, B, C, DRB1 and DQB1, roughly 520 for DQA1, over 600 for DPA1, and 450 to 480 for DPB1. Five DR-DQ haplotypes were treated as single units for association and clustering because of strong linkage in the cohort. On average, around 200,000 unique TCR beta nucleotide sequences were sequenced per donor among 398 genotyped donors of the cohort, with roughly 18% of those sequences being non-productive.

The cohort comprised under 700 healthy bone marrow donors. At the time of sampling, every cohort member was nominally healthy, though immune exposures that went unrecorded were likely present. The donor was CMV seronegative and belonged to the group of 352 seronegative cohort members. Every donor gave a peripheral blood sample, and the peripheral blood mononuclear cells from that sample were used for TCR beta sequencing. The Qiagen DNeasy Blood Extraction Kit was used to extract genomic DNA from the blood cell samples. The CDR3 numbers 14 residues from cysteine through phenylalanine. Solely the CDR3 DNA is kept, with 42 bases framed from the first base. V loses 8 bases of germline sequence and J loses 2 bases, and the interval between the two ends is 16 bases. Via the germline V gene, CDR1 is MNHNS and CDR2 SASEGT. Results and caveats for the whole study, not just this receptor: A further reported finding was that TCR beta sequences accurately predicted the HLA-A and HLA-B alleles for most subjects in the first cohort. When HLA alleles, especially DR and DQ, strongly co-occurred, attributing TCR associations to individual alleles was difficult. In a later genetic analysis, a missense DCLRE1C variant was associated with V-gene and J-gene trimming of TCR beta chains, and the association was replicated in an independent cohort. Sequencing depth was assumed to be roughly uniform across donors in the presence/absence analyses, though that assumption may not hold. A later analysis found that HLA-associated TCR beta chains were more clonally expanded and had lower generation probabilities than equally common non-associated chains. At a false discovery rate of 0.05, a later analysis linked 15,000 to 20,000 TCR beta sequences to specific HLA alleles. In this cohort, only TCR beta chains were sequenced, and detectable features were limited by the absence of alpha or paired-chain data. In vitro tests confirmed that a few of the cytomegalovirus-associated TCR beta chains recognize cytomegalovirus antigens. A later analysis found that most CMV-associated TCR beta chains appeared HLA-restricted, with HLA associations seemingly driven largely by CMV exposure. In the study, 150 to 200 TCR beta chains were listed as associated with cytomegalovirus. The earlier analysis of approximately 540 of the donors excluded 15 to 20 rarely observed V segments, including chromosome 9 orphons, because counts were too low. The classifier was reported to diagnose cytomegalovirus status with high specificity and sensitivity in both the original and validation cohorts. According to a later genetic analysis, donors in an Asian-associated ancestry cluster had fewer N-insertions in productive TCRs than the roughly 700-donor mean. In an earlier analysis of approximately 590 of the donors, most TCR beta V segments were observed in productive rearrangements about 90% or about 30% of the time, broadly matching IMGT annotations. Some IMGT-functional V segments, including TRBV6-2 and TRBV6-3, could not be distinguished by the 87-base-pair reads and were therefore excluded. CMV serostatus was the only immune exposure information available for the cohort. HLA typing was unavailable for some donors at each locus, so association tests used only the typed subset. A group of highly shared sequence variants was considered likely to be a technical artifact of the sequencing pipeline. A later analysis found that TCR association rates varied across HLA loci, with DRB1 alleles showing the most associated TCRs and HLA-C alleles the fewest. Correlated functional status among segregating V segments might reflect linkage disequilibrium, but an unknown experimental factor could not be ruled out. The authors suggested that the approach could potentially be generalized to other disease states and immunological phenotypes. Several of the top co-occurrence clusters appeared to be linked to parvovirus B19, influenza, CMV and Epstein-Barr virus, according to a later analysis. Across donors, most TCR sequences were observed very rarely, whereas some public TCRs were present in many individuals.

Library generation was performed with the immunoSEQ multiplex PCR assay. The multiplex PCR relied on a mix of 60 forward primers for TCR Vbeta segments and 13 reverse primers for TCR Jbeta segments. A multiplex PCR assay on genomic DNA amplified the CDR3 region of rearranged TCR beta genes. Amplified TCR beta libraries were sequenced as 87-base-pair reads on the Illumina HiSeq System. The study's own analysis went as follows. A later analysis counted approximately 84 million unique TCR beta chains across the 650 to 800 repertoires, and some 11 million of these chains were shared by at least two donors. To remove PCR and sequencing errors, raw reads were error-corrected and collapsed into unique sequences using a nearest-neighbor algorithm that merged closely related sequences. To assign V, D and J gene segments, CDR3 sequences were aligned to IMGT reference sequences. Each retained sequence needed at least a six-nucleotide match to both a V gene segment and a J gene segment. A rearrangement was called productive if the CDR3 had no stop codons and remained in frame with V and J, and every other rearrangement was called non-productive. Following IMGT convention, CDR3 was defined as the stretch from the second conserved V-encoded cysteine to the conserved J-encoded phenylalanine. The earlier analysis of fewer than 700 of the donors excluded sequences that lacked an unambiguous match to a single V gene segment. In an earlier analysis of about 590 of the donors, a V segment was called functional when productive rearrangements were above 56.7%, and segregating when the standard deviation between donors exceeded 5%. A statistical classification framework was built to diagnose cytomegalovirus status from the catalog of TCR beta chain sequences. In a later analysis, V and J genes were assigned by comparing TCR nucleotide sequences against IMGT/GENE-DB human TR gene sequences. In a later analysis, CDR3 sequences and most-parsimonious VDJ recombination scenarios were assigned using the TCRdist pipeline. A later analysis defined each TCR beta chain by its CDR3 amino acid sequence plus V-gene family, and excluded reads lacking a unique V-gene family. In a later analysis, a few hundred highly shared, low-generation-probability nucleotide sequences were removed to address suspected cross-contamination and a sequencing artifact. In a later analysis, a clonal expansion index was calculated for each public chain from normalized within-repertoire ranks of inferred template counts. In a later analysis, generation probabilities were computed with a VDJ recombination model fitted to out-of-frame rearrangements, and the resulting probabilities were checked against IGoR. A later analysis scored TCR-TCR, TCR-HLA and TCR-CMV co-occurrence with hypergeometric tests, applying a repertoire-size bias correction to TCR pairs. False discovery rates were estimated in a later analysis by permuting HLA or CMV assignments 20 times. In a later analysis, co-occurring TCRs were grouped using DBSCAN, and TCRdist sequence similarity was added for clustering within HLA-allele-positive subsets. Repertoires with fewer than 30,000 or more than 120,000 public chains, plus five repertoires with anomalous nucleotide sharing, were excluded from co-occurrence clustering. Imported from immuneACCESS, the table was reduced by TCRdb to in-frame sequences with V and J called. These copies leave out some clones; in studies compared against another copy, an unresolved V gene accounts for under half, and the cause of the remainder is not known. V and J calls and clone size are as listed in that table; D and trimming were resolved from the DNA. The sample profile shows approximately 220,000 clones; 65% to 85% of them were found once. The ten largest clones capture 0.71% of the sample.

Notes on this clone: This clone's antigen is unknown. Nothing much larger sits one base from this clone, and base qualities are not available.

The chain uses TRBV6-1 and TRBJ2-7; the D gene is possibly TRBD2, with 6 bases matching. This receptor was identified in a boy between 2 and 10 years old in good health and CMV-seronegative. Sequencing was carried out using PBMCs. The CDR3 protein: CASGRGLITYEQYF. The nucleotide sequence reads TGTGCCAGCGGACGGGGACTCATAACCTACGAGCAGTACTTC.